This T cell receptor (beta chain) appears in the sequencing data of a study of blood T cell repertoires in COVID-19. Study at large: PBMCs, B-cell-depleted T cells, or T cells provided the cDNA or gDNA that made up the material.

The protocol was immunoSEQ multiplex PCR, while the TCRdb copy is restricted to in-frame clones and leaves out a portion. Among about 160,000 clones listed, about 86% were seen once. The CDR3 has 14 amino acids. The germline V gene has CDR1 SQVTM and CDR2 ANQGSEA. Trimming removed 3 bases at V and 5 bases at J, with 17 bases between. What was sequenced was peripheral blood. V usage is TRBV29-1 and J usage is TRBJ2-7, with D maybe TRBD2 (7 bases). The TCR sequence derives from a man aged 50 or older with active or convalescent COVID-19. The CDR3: CSVERGLGGDEQYF. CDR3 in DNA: TGCAGCGTTGAGCGGGGCCTAGGGGGGGACGAGCAGTACTTC.